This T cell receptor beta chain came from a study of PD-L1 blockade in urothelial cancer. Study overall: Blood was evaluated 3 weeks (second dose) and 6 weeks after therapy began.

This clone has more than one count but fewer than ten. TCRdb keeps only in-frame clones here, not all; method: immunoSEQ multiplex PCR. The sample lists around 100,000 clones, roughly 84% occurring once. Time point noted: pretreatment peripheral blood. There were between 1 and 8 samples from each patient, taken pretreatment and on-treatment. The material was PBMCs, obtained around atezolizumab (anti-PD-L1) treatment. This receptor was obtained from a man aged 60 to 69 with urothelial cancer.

Here the CDR3 DNA reads TGTGCCAGCAGCCTTTCGAACCAGAACGAGCAGTACTTC. This sequence encodes CASSLSNQNEQYF. The rearrangement uses TRBV28 and TRBJ2-7; D is unresolved. The germline gives CDR1 MDHEN, CDR2 SYDVKM. V gave up 6 bases and J gave up 5 bases, with 14 bases separating them. The length of the CDR3 is 13 residues.